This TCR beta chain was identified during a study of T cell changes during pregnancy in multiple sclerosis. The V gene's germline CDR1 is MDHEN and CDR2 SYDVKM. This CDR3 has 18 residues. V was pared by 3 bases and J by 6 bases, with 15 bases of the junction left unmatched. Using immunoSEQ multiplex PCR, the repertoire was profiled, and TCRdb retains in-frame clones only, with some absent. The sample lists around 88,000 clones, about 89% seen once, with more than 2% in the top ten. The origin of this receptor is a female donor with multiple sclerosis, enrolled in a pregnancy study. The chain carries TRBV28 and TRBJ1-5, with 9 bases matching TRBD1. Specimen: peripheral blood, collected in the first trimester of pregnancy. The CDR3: CASSFSGTGQGGSQPQHF. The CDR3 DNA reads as TGTGCCAGCAGTTTTTCCGGGACAGGGCAGGGAGGGAGTCAGCCCCAGCATTTT.